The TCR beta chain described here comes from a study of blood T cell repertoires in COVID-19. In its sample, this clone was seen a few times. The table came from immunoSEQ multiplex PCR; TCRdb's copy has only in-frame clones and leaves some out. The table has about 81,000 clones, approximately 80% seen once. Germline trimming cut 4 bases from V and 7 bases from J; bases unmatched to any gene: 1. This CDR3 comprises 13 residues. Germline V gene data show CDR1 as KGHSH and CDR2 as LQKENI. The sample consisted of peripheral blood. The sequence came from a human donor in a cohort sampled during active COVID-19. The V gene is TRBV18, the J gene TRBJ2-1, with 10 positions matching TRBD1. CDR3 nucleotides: TGTGCCAGCTCACGGGGACAGGGGAATGAGCAGTTCTTC. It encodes CASSRGQGNEQFF.